This T cell receptor beta chain came from a study of breast tumors, draining lymph nodes, adjacent tissues. Study-wide results and limits: Luminal-like breast cancer showed significantly higher tumor–nontumor repertoire similarity than basal-like.

Germline lookup yields CDR1 SGHVS and CDR2 FNYEAQ. The J segment lost 1 base and the V segment lost 5 bases, leaving 8 bases of the junction unmatched. The CDR3 totals 15 residues. This clonotype has ten or more counts. No antigen is known for it. The lymph nodes were axillary draining lymph nodes from breast cancer patients. TCRdb reanalysed the multiplex PCR reads using MiXCR and keeps one entry per CDR3 protein. The sample includes over 250,000 distinct CDR3 sequences, 30% to 35% of them seen just once. The gene calls are TRBV7-6 and TRBJ2-7, with 7 bases that match TRBD1. Source material: axillary lymph node tissue. The TCR sequence derives from a female donor with breast cancer. Some clones in this sample may be carry-over from other donors' samples. CDR3 amino acids: CASSPQGPPSYEQYF. The CDR3 DNA follows: TGTGCCAGCAGCCCACAGGGGCCCCCATCCTACGAGCAGTACTTC.